This T cell receptor beta chain came from a study of metastatic and nonmetastatic thyroid tumors. No treatment had been given to any patient before thyroid surgery. In the source study's methods: In papillary thyroid cancer, a distant-metastasis classifier was built using CDR3 differences across clinicopathological groups. TCRdb called clones again from the PCR reads with MiXCR. These V and J calls rely on TCRdb rather than the paper's analysis. The table shows roughly 41,000 clones, with less than 20% occurring only once. Regarding the study as a whole: Benign nodules reportedly had significantly lower TCR beta diversity than malignant thyroid tumors in blood and tumor.

In its sample, this clone was seen many times. What it recognizes is unknown. This CDR3 has 10 amino acids. In germline, CDR1 is SQVTM, CDR2 ANQGSEA. V lost 6 bases, J lost 2 bases, and 4 bases lay in between. The chain links TRBV29-1 to TRBJ1-1; D gene uncertain. This sequence was found in a female donor with papillary thyroid cancer or a benign thyroid nodule (not recorded which). Some clones in this sample may be carry-over from other donors' samples. The material sequenced was blood. CDR3 sequence: CSVGNTEAFF. CDR3 DNA sequence: TGCAGCGTCGGAAACACTGAAGCTTTCTTT.